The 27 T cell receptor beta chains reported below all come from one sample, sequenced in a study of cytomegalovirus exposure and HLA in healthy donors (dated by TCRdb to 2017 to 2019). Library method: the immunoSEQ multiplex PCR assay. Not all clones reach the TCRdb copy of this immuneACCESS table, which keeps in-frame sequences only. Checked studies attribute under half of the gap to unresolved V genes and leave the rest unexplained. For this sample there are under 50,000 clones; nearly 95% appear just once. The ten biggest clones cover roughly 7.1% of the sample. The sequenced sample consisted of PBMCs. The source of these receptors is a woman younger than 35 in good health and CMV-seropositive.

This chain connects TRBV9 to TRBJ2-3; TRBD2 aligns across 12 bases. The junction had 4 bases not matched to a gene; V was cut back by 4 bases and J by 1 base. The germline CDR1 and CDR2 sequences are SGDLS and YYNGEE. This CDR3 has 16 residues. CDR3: CASSPRLAGGTDTQYF. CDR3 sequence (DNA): TGTGCCAGCAGCCCCCGACTAGCGGGAGGCACAGATACGCAGTATTTT.

This CDR3 is CASSPVSGQGLYQPQHF. Written as DNA, the CDR3 is TGTGCCAGCTCACCAGTGTCGGGACAGGGCTTGTATCAGCCCCAGCATTTT. The chain joins TRBV18 to TRBJ1-5, with 9 positions matching TRBD1. Trimming removed 2 bases from V and 5 bases from J; junction bases left unmatched: 10. CDR1 KGHSH and CDR2 LQKENI come from the germline V gene. The CDR3 has 17 residues. The variable domain in full, completed from reference TRBV18 and TRBJ1-5, reads NAGVMQNPRHLVRRRGQEARLRCSPMKGHSHVYWYRQLPEEGLKFMVYLQKENIIDESGMPKERFSAEFPKEGPSILRIQQVVRGDSAAYFCASSPVSGQGLYQPQHFGDGTRLSIL.

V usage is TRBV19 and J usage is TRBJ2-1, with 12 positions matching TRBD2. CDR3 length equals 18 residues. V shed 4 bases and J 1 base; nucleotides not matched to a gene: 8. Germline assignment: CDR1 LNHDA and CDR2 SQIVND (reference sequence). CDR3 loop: CASSNVGTSGQSYNEQFF. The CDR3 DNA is TGTGCCAGTAGTAATGTTGGGACTAGCGGGCAATCCTACAATGAGCAGTTCTTC.

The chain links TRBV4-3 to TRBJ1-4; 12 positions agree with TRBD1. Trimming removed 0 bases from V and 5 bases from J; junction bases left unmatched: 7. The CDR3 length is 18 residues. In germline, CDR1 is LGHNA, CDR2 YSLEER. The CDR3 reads CASSQDVGTGGLNEKLFF. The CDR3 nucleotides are TGCGCCAGCAGCCAAGATGTCGGGACAGGGGGCCTAAATGAAAAACTGTTTTTT.

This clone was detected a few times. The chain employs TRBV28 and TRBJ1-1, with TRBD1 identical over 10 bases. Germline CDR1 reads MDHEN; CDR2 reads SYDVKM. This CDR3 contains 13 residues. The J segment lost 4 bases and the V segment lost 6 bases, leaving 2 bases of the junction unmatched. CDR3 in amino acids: CASRDRGGTEAFF. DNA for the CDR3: TGTGCCAGCAGGGACAGGGGGGGCACTGAAGCTTTCTTT.

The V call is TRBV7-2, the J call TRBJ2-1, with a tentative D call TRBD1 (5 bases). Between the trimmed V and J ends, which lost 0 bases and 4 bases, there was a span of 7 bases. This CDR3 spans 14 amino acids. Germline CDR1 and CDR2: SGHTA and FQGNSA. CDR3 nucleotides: TGTGCCAGCAGCTTAGCGGGGCCTTACAATGAGCAGTTCTTC. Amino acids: CASSLAGPYNEQFF.

The CDR3 reads CASSRTSGSNEQFF. In DNA, the CDR3 is TGTGCCAGCAGCCGGACTAGCGGGAGCAATGAGCAGTTCTTC. The J gene is TRBJ2-1, the V gene TRBV7-2, with 13 bases fitting TRBD2. CDR1 is SGHTA, CDR2 FQGNSA, per germline. V shed 5 bases and J 6 bases; nucleotides not matched to a gene: 1. This CDR3 comprises 14 residues.

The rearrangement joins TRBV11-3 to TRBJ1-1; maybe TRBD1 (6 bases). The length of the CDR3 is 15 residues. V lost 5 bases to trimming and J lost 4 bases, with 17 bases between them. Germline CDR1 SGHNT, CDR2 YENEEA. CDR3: CASSEPRGAGTEAFF. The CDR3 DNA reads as TGTGCCAGCAGCGAACCCCGGGGGGCTGGCACTGAAGCTTTCTTT.

The DNA for the CDR3 is TGTGCCAGCGGCCTAGGGGTTGGCGTCGGGCAGTACTTC. Its protein product is CASGLGVGVGQYF. The rearrangement uses TRBV2 and TRBJ2-7; D is possibly TRBD1 (5 bases). The CDR3 is 13 amino acids. The V end lost 8 bases, the J end lost 9 bases, and 20 bases lay between the germline ends. Germline loops: CDR1 SNHLY, CDR2 FYNNEI.

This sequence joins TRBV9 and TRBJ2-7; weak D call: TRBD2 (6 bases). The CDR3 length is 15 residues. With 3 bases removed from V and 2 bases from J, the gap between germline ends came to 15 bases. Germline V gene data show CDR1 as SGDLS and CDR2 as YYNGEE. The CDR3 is CASSGEEDSPYEQYF. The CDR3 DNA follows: TGTGCCAGCAGCGGGGAGGAAGACAGCCCCTACGAGCAGTACTTC.

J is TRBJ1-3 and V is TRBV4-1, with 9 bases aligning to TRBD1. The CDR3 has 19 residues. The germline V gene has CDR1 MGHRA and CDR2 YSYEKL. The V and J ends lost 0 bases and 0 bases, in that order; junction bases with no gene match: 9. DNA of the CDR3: TGCGCCAGCAGCCAAGAGTTGGAGGGACAGGGATTCTCTGGAAACACCATATATTTT. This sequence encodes CASSQELEGQGFSGNTIYF.

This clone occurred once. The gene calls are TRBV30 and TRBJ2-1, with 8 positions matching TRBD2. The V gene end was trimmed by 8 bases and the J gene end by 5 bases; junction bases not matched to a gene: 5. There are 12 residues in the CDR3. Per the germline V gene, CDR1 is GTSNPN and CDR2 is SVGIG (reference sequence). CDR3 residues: CAGGTRNNEQFF. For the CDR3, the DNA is TGTGCCGGAGGGACTAGAAACAATGAGCAGTTCTTC.

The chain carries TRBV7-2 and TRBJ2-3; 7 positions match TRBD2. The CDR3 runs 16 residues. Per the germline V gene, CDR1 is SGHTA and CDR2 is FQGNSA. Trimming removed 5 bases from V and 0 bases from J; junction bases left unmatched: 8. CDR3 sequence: CASSPPGLPSTDTQYF. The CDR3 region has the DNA TGTGCCAGCAGCCCCCCGGGACTACCTAGCACAGATACGCAGTATTTT.

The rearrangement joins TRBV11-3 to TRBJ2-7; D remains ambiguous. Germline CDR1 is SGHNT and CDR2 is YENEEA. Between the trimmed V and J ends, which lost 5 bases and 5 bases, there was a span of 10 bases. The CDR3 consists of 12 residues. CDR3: CASSHSSHEQYF. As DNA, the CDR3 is TGTGCCAGCAGCCACAGTTCCCACGAGCAGTACTTC.

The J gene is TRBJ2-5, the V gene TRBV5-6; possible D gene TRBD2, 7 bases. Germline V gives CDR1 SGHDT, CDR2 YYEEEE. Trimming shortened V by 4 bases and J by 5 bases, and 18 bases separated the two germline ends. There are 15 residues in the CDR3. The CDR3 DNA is TGTGCCAGCAGCCCCGGACTTAGGGGGGGGGAGACCCAGTACTTC. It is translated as CASSPGLRGGETQYF. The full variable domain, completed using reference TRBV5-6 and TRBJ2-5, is DAGVTQSPTHLIKTRGQQVTLRCSPKSGHDTVSWYQQALGQGPQFIFQYYEEEERQRGNFPDRFSGHQFPNYSSELNVNALLLGDSALYLCASSPGLRGGETQYFGPGTRLLVL.

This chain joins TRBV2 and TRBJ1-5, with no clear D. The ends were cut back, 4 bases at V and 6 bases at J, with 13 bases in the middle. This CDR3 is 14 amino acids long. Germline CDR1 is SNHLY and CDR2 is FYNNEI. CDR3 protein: CASSAVMPRQPQHF. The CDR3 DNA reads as TGTGCCAGCAGTGCGGTCATGCCTCGTCAGCCCCAGCATTTT. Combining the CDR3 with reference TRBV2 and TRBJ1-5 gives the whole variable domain EPEVTQTPSHQVTQMGQEVILRCVPISNHLYFYWYRQILGQKVEFLVSFYNNEISEKSEIFDDQFSVERPDGSNFTLKIRSTKLEDSAMYFCASSAVMPRQPQHFGDGTRLSIL.

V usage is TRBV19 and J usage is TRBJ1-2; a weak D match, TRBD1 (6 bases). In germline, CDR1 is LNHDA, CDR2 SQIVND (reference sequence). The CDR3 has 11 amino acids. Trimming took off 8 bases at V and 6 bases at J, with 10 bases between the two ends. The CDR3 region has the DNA TGTGCCAGTCGGACAGCCCATGGCTACACCTTC. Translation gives CASRTAHGYTF.

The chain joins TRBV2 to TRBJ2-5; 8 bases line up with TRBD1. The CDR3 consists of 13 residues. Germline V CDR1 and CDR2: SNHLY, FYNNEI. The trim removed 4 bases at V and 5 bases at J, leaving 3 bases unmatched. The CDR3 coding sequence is TGTGCCAGCAGTGCAGGGGGCAGGGAGACCCAGTACTTC. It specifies CASSAGGRETQYF.

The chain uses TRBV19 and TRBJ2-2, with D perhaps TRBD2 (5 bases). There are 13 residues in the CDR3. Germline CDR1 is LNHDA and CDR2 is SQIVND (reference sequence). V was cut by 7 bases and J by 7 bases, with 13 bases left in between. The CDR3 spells CASNPGMVGELFF. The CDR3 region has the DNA TGTGCCAGTAATCCGGGGATGGTCGGGGAGCTGTTTTTT.

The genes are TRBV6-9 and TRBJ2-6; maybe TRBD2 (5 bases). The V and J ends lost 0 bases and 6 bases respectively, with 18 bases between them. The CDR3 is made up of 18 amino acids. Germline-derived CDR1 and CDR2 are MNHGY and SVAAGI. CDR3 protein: CASSYSRARASMANVLTF. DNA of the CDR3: TGTGCCAGCAGTTATTCGAGGGCGAGGGCGAGTATGGCCAACGTCCTGACTTTC.

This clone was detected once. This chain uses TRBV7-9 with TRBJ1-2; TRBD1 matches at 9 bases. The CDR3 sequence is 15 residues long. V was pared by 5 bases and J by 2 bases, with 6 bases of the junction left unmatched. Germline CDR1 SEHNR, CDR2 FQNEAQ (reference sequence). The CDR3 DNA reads TGTGCCAGCAGCCAGGGGGACAGGGAAAACTATGGCTACACCTTC. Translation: CASSQGDRENYGYTF. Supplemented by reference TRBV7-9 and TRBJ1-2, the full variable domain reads DTGVSQNPRHKITKRGQNVTFRCDPISEHNRLYWYRQTLGQGPEFLTYFQNEAQLEKSRLLSDRFSAERPKGSFSTLEIQRTEQGDSAMYLCASSQGDRENYGYTFGSGTRLTVV.

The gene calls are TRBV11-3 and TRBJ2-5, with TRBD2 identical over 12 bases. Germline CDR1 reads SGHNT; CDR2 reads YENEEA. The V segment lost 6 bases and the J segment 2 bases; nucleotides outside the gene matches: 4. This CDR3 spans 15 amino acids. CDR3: CASSLAGGDQETQYF. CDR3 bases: TGTGCCAGCAGTCTAGCGGGAGGGGATCAAGAGACCCAGTACTTC.

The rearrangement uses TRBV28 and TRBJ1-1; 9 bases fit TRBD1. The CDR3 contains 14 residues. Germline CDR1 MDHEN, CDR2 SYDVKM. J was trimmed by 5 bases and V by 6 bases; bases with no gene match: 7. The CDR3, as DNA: TGTGCCAGCAGGTCACAGGGGGCGTCTACTGAAGCTTTCTTT. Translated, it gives CASRSQGASTEAFF.

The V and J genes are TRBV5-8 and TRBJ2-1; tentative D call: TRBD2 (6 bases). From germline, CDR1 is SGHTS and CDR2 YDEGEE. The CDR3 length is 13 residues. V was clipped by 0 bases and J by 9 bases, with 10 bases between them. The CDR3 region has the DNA TGTGCCAGCAGCTTGGCCCGGGAGTTTGAGCAGTTCTTC. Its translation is CASSLAREFEQFF.

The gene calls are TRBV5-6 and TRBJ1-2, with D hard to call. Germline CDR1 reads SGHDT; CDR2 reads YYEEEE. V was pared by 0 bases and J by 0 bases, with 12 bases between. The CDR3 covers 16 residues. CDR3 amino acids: CASSLGLGDANYGYTF. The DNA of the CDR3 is TGTGCCAGCAGCTTGGGTCTCGGGGATGCTAACTATGGCTACACCTTC.

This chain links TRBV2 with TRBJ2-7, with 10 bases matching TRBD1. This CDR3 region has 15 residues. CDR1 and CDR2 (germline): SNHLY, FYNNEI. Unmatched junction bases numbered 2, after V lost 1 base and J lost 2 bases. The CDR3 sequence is CASSEGGTGAYEQYF. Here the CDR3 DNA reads TGTGCCAGCAGTGAAGGGGGGACAGGGGCCTACGAGCAGTACTTC. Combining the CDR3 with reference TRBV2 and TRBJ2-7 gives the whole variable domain EPEVTQTPSHQVTQMGQEVILRCVPISNHLYFYWYRQILGQKVEFLVSFYNNEISEKSEIFDDQFSVERPDGSNFTLKIRSTKLEDSAMYFCASSEGGTGAYEQYFGPGTRLTVT.

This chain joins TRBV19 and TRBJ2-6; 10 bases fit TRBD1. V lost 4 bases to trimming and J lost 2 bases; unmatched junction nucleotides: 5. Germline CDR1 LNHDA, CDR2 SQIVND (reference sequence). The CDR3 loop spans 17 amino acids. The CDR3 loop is CASSRTGGTTGANVLTF. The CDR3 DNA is TGTGCCAGTAGTAGGACAGGGGGGACGACTGGGGCCAACGTCCTGACTTTC.